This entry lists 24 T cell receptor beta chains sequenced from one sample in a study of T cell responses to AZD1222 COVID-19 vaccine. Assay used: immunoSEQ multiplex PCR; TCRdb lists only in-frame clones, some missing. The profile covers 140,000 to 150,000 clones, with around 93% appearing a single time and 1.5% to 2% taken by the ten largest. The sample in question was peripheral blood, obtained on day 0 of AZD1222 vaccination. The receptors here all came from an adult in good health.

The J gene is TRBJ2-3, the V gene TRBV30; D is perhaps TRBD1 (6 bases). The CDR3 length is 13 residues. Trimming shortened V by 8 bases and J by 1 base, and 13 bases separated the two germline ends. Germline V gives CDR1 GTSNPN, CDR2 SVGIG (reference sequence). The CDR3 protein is CAHRVWGTDTQYF. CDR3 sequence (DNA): TGTGCCCACAGGGTGTGGGGCACAGATACGCAGTATTTT.

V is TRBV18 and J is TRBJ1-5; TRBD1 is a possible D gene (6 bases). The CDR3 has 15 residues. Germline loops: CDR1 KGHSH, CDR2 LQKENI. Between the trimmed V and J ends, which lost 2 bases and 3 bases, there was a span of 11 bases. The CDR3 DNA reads TGTGCCAGCTCACCAGAAGGGGGGTCCAATCAGCCCCAGCATTTT. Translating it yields CASSPEGGSNQPQHF. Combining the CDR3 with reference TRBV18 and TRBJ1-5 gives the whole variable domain NAGVMQNPRHLVRRRGQEARLRCSPMKGHSHVYWYRQLPEEGLKFMVYLQKENIIDESGMPKERFSAEFPKEGPSILRIQQVVRGDSAAYFCASSPEGGSNQPQHFGDGTRLSIL.

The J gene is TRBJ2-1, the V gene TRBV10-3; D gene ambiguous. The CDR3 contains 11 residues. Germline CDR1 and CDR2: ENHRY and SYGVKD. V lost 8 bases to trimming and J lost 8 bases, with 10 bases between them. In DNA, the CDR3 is TGTGCCATCGGGCGACGGGATGAGCAGTTCTTC. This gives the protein CAIGRRDEQFF.

CDR3 sequence (DNA): TGTGCCAGCAGCGGTAGCGGGAGGAGAGAGACCCAGTACTTC. This sequence encodes CASSGSGRRETQYF. The chain recombines TRBV9 with TRBJ2-5, with TRBD2 identical over 10 bases. The germline gives CDR1 SGDLS, CDR2 YYNGEE. This CDR3 has 14 amino acids. V gave up 3 bases and J gave up 4 bases; unmatched junction bases: 3.

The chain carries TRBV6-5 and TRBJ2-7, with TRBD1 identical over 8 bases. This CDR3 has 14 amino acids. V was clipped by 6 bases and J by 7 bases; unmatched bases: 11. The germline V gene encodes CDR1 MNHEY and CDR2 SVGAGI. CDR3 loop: CASSPDRAGLEQYF. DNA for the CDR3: TGTGCCAGCAGCCCGGACAGGGCCGGATTAGAGCAGTACTTC.

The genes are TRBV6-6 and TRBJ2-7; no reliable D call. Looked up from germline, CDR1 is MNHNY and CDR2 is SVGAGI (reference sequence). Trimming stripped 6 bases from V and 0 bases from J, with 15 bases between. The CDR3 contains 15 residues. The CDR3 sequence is CASRWGQASSYEQYF. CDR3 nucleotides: TGTGCCAGCAGGTGGGGTCAGGCATCCTCCTACGAGCAGTACTTC.

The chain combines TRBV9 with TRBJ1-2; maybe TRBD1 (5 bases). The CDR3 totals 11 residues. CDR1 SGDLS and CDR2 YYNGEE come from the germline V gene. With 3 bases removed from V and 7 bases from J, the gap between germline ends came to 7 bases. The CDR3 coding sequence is TGTGCCAGCAGCGGCGACAGTGGCTACACCTTC. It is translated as CASSGDSGYTF.

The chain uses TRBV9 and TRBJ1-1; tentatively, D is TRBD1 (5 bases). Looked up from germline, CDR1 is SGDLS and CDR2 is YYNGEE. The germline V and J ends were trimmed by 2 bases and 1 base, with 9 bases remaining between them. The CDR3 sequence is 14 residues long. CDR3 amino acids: CASSVAGTNTEAFF. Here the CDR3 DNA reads TGTGCCAGCAGCGTTGCAGGGACGAACACTGAAGCTTTCTTT.

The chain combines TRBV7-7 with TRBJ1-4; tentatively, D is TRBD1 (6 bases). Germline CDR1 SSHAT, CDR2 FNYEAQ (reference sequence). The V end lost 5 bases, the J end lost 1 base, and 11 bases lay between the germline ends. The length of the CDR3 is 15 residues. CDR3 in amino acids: CASSLQGRTNEKLFF. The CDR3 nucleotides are TGTGCCAGCAGCCTACAGGGAAGAACTAATGAAAAACTGTTTTTT.

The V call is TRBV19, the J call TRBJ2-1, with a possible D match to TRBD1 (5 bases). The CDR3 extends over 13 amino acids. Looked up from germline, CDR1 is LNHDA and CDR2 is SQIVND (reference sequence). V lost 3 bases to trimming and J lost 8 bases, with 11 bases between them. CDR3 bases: TGTGCCAGTAGTATTAGGGGCTTGGATGAGCAGTTCTTC. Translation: CASSIRGLDEQFF.

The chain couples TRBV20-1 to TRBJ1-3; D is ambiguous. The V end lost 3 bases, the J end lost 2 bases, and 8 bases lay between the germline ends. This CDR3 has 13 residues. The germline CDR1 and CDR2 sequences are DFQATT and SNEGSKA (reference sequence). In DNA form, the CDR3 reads TGCAGTGCTAGTTGGGGAGCTGGAAACACCATATATTTT. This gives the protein CSASWGAGNTIYF.

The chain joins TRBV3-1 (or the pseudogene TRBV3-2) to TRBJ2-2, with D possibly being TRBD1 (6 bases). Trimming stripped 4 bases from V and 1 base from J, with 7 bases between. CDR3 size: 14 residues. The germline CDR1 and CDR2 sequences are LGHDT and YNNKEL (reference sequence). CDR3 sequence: CASSPTGNTGELFF. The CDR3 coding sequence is TGTGCCAGCAGCCCGACAGGGAACACCGGGGAGCTGTTTTTT.

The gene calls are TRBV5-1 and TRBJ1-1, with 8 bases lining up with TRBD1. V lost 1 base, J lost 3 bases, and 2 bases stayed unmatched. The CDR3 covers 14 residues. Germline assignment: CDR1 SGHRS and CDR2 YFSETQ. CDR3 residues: CASSLTGGDTEAFF. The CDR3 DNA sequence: TGCGCCAGCAGCTTGACAGGGGGGGACACTGAAGCTTTCTTT.

CDR3 in DNA: TGCGCCAGCAGCCTTCAACGGGTCAGCGGGGGTGACAATGAGCAGTTCTTC. Translated: CASSLQRVSGGDNEQFF. This rearrangement joins TRBV4-1 to TRBJ2-1; TRBD2 matches 8 bases. V gave up 4 bases and J gave up 5 bases; unmatched junction bases: 13. CDR3 length: 17 residues. CDR1 MGHRA and CDR2 YSYEKL come from the germline V gene.

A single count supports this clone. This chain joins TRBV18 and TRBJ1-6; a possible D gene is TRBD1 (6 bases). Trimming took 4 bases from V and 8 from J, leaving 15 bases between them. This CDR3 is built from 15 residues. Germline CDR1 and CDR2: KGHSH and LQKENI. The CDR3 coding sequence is TGTGCCAGCTCACGAATCAGGGGATCGGATTCACCCCTCCACTTT. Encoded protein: CASSRIRGSDSPLHF.

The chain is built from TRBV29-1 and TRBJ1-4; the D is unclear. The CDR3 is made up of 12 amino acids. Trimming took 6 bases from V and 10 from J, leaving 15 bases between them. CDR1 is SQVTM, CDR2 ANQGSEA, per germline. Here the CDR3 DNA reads TGCAGCGTCACGGGGAGGCTAGGAAAACTGTTTTTT. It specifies CSVTGRLGKLFF.

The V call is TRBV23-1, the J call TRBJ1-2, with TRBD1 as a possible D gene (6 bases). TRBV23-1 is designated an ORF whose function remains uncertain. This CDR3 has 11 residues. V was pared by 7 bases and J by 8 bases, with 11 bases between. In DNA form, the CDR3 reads TGCGCCAGCACCACAAGGGGGGGCTACACCTTC. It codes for CASTTRGGYTF.

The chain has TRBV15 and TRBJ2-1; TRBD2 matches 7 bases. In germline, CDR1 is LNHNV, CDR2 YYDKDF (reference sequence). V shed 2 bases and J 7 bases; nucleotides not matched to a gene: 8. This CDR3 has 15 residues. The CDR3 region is CATSRTRGEGNEQFF. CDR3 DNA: TGTGCCACCAGCAGAACCCGGGGGGAGGGGAATGAGCAGTTCTTC.

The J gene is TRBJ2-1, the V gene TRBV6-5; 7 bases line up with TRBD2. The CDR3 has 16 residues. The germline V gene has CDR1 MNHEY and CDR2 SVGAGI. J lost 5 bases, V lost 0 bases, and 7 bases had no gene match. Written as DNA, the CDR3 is TGTGCCAGCAGTTACTCAGGGGACTATCTCAACAATGAGCAGTTCTTC. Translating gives CASSYSGDYLNNEQFF.

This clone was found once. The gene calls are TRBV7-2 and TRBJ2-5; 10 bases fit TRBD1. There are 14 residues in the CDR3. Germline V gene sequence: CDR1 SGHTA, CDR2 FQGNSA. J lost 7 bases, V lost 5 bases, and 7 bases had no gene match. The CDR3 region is CASSVGQGSWTQYF. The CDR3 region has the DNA TGTGCCAGCAGCGTGGGACAGGGGAGTTGGACCCAGTACTTC.

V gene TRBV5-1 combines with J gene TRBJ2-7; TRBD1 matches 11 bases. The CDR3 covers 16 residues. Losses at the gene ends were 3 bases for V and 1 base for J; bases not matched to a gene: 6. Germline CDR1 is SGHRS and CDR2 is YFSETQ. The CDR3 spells CASSSGTGGLSYEQYF. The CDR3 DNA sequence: TGCGCCAGCAGCTCCGGGACAGGGGGTCTTTCCTACGAGCAGTACTTC.

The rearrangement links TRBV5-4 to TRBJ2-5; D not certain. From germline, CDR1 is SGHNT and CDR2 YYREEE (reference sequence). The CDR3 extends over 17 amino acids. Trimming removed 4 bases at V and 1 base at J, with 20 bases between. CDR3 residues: CASSPSRAGRFQETQYF. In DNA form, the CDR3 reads TGTGCCAGCAGCCCTTCAAGGGCAGGCCGATTCCAAGAGACCCAGTACTTC.

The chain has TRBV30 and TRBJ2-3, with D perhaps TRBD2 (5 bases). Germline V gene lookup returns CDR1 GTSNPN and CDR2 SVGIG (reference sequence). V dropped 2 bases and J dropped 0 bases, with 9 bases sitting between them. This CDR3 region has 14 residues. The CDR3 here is CAWSPGKSTDTQYF. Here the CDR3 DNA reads TGTGCCTGGAGTCCCGGGAAAAGCACAGATACGCAGTATTTT. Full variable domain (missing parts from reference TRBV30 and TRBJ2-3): SQTIHQWPATLVQPVGSPLSLECTVEGTSNPNLYWYRQAAGRGLQLLFYSVGIGQISSEVPQNLSASRPQDRQFILSSKKLLLSDSGFYLCAWSPGKSTDTQYFGPGTRLTVL.

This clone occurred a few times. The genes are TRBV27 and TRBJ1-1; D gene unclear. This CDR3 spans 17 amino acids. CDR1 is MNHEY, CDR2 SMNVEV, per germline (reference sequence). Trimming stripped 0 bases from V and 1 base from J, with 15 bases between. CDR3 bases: TGTGCCAGCAGTTTATCGACGGTACACGCAGGGAACACTGAAGCTTTCTTT. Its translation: CASSLSTVHAGNTEAFF.